One T cell receptor (beta chain) is described in this entry. The antigen remains unidentified. This entry is derived from a study of a mutant IDH1 vaccine in newly diagnosed glioma. The overall study: Previous treatment comprised radiotherapy, temozolomide, or both, mostly both.

Stated time point: week 47, end of study. One vaccine dose held 300 ug of mutant IDH1 20-mer peptide and came with topical imiquimod. Per the germline V gene, CDR1 is SGHTA and CDR2 is FQGNSA. Trimming at V came to 4 bases and at J to 7 bases, leaving 11 bases not matched to a gene. This CDR3 spans 16 amino acids. Produced via immunoSEQ multiplex PCR; TCRdb's table is partial and in-frame only. The profile shows 60,000 to 70,000 clones, about four fifths of them singletons. The chain couples TRBV7-2 to TRBJ2-1; TRBD2 matches 9 bases. This TCR was recovered from a man younger than 40 with glioma. The source was PBMCs, collected from a glioma patient whose treatment included an IDH1 peptide vaccine. CDR3 amino acids: CASSYFAGGPSNEQFF. CDR3 DNA sequence: TGTGCCAGCAGCTACTTTGCGGGGGGGCCGTCGAATGAGCAGTTCTTC.